The 13 T cell receptor beta chains below all came from one sample that was sequenced in a study of technical replicates of blood from a few donors (dated 2017 in TCRdb). Preparation of the library involved the immunoSEQ multiplex PCR assay. The immuneACCESS repertoire file appears here via TCRdb, limited to in-frame rearrangements. These files lack a portion of the clones; in checked studies, under half of the deficit traces to unresolved V genes, and the cause of the others is not known. Across this sample there are approximately 53,000 clones, with 95% to 97% seen only once. The ten largest clones represent under 0.45% of the sample. The sequenced sample consisted of T cells isolated from PBMCs. The receptors derive from a human donor in good health.

V gene TRBV19 combines with J gene TRBJ1-5; a possible D gene is TRBD1 (5 bases). Trimming shortened V by 5 bases and J by 0 bases, and 8 bases separated the two germline ends. Germline V gene data show CDR1 as LNHDA and CDR2 as SQIVND (reference sequence). CDR3 length: 14 residues. As DNA, the CDR3 is TGTGCCAGTAGTGGGACTTATAGCAATCAGCCCCAGCATTTT. Encoded protein: CASSGTYSNQPQHF.

V gene TRBV27 combines with J gene TRBJ2-5; no clear D. V was shortened by 2 bases and J by 1 base, with 5 bases between the two germline ends. In germline, CDR1 is MNHEY, CDR2 SMNVEV (reference sequence). This CDR3 region has 13 residues. Written as DNA, the CDR3 is TGTGCCAGCAGTTTAAACAGCCAAGAGACCCAGTACTTC. Protein sequence: CASSLNSQETQYF.

This chain joins TRBV6-5 and TRBJ1-1; unclear D gene. CDR3 length equals 13 residues. Germline-derived CDR1 and CDR2 are MNHEY and SVGAGI. V was cut by 6 bases and J by 0 bases, with 8 bases left in between. CDR3 loop: CASRLVMNTEAFF. The CDR3 DNA reads as TGTGCCAGCAGACTCGTAATGAACACTGAAGCTTTCTTT.

The chain has TRBV29-1 and TRBJ2-1; TRBD1 is a possible D gene (5 bases). With 6 bases removed from V and 6 bases from J, the gap between germline ends came to 21 bases. CDR1 and CDR2 from the germline V gene are SQVTM and ANQGSEA. CDR3 length: 15 residues. The CDR3 spells CSVLKRTSASNEQFF. As DNA, the CDR3 is TGCAGCGTCCTCAAACGGACATCGGCAAGCAATGAGCAGTTCTTC.

This clone was detected only once. The chain employs TRBV30 and TRBJ2-7; perhaps TRBD1 as D (5 bases). CDR3 length: 14 residues. V lost 7 bases to trimming and J lost 3 bases, with 19 bases between them. The germline CDR1 and CDR2 sequences are GTSNPN and SVGIG (reference sequence). CDR3 region: CAYVSPDTSYEQYF. The CDR3 nucleotides are TGTGCCTATGTATCTCCGGACACAAGCTACGAGCAGTACTTC.

The CDR3: CSVEDYKYGGRGGYTF. The CDR3, as DNA: TGCAGCGTTGAAGATTACAAATACGGGGGGAGAGGTGGCTACACCTTC. The genes are TRBV29-1 and TRBJ1-2; perhaps TRBD1 as D (5 bases). V lost 0 bases and J 7 bases, leaving 21 bases between the germline ends. The germline gives CDR1 SQVTM, CDR2 ANQGSEA. The CDR3 loop spans 16 amino acids.

The chain is built from TRBV28 and TRBJ2-6; 7 bases fit TRBD1. The V gene end was trimmed by 4 bases and the J gene end by 2 bases; junction bases not matched to a gene: 2. The CDR3 runs 15 residues. CDR1 and CDR2 (germline): MDHEN, SYDVKM. In nucleotides, the CDR3 is TGTGCCAGCAGTTCGCAGGGGGCTGGGGCCAACGTCCTGACTTTC. Its translation: CASSSQGAGANVLTF.

This clone was detected only once. This sequence joins TRBV28 and TRBJ2-2; 10 bases agree with TRBD2. The germline V gene encodes CDR1 MDHEN and CDR2 SYDVKM. V was pared by 6 bases and J by 6 bases, with 4 bases of the junction left unmatched. The CDR3 length is 14 residues. As DNA, the CDR3 is TGTGCCAGCAGAGGGACTAGCGTTCCCGGGGAGCTGTTTTTT. It translates to CASRGTSVPGELFF.

V gene TRBV10-3 combines with J gene TRBJ1-1, with D possibly TRBD1 on 6 matching bases. CDR3 size: 14 residues. The V end lost 5 bases, the J end lost 1 base, and 11 bases lay between the germline ends. Germline V gene sequence: CDR1 ENHRY, CDR2 SYGVKD. The DNA of the CDR3 is TGTGCCATCAGTTATGGGACACAGAACACTGAAGCTTTCTTT. This translates into CAISYGTQNTEAFF.

The V gene is TRBV6-1, the J gene TRBJ1-2; possible D gene TRBD1, 6 bases. The germline V and J ends were trimmed by 7 bases and 8 bases, with 23 bases remaining between them. CDR3 size: 15 residues. Germline values: CDR1 MNHNS, CDR2 SASEGT. In DNA, the CDR3 is TGTGCCAGCACCTTTAGCCTGCACAGGGAAGAAGGCTACACCTTC. Protein product: CASTFSLHREEGYTF.

This chain links TRBV6-1 with TRBJ1-1; D possibly corresponds to TRBD1 (5 bases). Germline V lookup: CDR1 MNHNS, CDR2 SASEGT. V dropped 5 bases and J dropped 7 bases, with 11 bases sitting between them. The CDR3 is made up of 12 amino acids. The CDR3 sequence: CASSKDRFEAFF. CDR3 coding DNA: TGTGCCAGCAGTAAAGACAGATTTGAAGCTTTCTTT.

The chain uses TRBV28 and TRBJ2-5; 9 nucleotides match TRBD2. Per the germline V gene, CDR1 is MDHEN and CDR2 is SYDVKM. The CDR3 totals 15 residues. The ends lost 5 bases at V and 7 bases at J; junction bases unmatched: 11. For the CDR3, the DNA is TGTGCCAGCAGTCAACGGAGCGGGAGGTTAGGGACCCAGTACTTC. It yields the protein CASSQRSGRLGTQYF.

The chain is built from TRBV13 and TRBJ2-1, with 7 positions matching TRBD1. This CDR3 has 16 residues. Trimming at V came to 1 base and at J to 4 bases, leaving 7 bases not matched to a gene. Per the germline V gene, CDR1 is PRHDT and CDR2 is FYEKMQ (reference sequence). CDR3 nucleotide sequence: TGTGCCAGCAGCTTAGAGGGGGCAGCGCTGTACAATGAGCAGTTCTTC. Residues: CASSLEGAALYNEQFF.